This TCR beta chain comes out of a study of blood T cell repertoires in COVID-19. Looking at the study overall: COVID-19 samples, acute and convalescent, were from the United States, Italy and Spain. T cells, B-cell-depleted T cells, or PBMCs provided the cDNA or gDNA that served as material.

Repertoires were generated with immunoSEQ multiplex PCR, while TCRdb's copy carries only in-frame clones and drops some. Among around 620,000 clones, more than 80% were seen once, and the ten largest hold under 0.3%. V lost 0 bases and J 3 bases, leaving 12 bases between the germline ends. The CDR3 loop spans 15 amino acids. CDR1 and CDR2 (germline): MNHEY, SVGAGI. This rearrangement joins TRBV6-5 to TRBJ2-7; D is possibly TRBD1 (6 bases). The receptor was isolated from a woman aged 18 to 35 with acute or convalescent COVID-19. Sequencing used peripheral blood. The CDR3 loop is CASSYSPGHLYEQYF. The CDR3 DNA reads as TGTGCCAGCAGTTACTCCCCGGGACATCTCTACGAGCAGTACTTC.